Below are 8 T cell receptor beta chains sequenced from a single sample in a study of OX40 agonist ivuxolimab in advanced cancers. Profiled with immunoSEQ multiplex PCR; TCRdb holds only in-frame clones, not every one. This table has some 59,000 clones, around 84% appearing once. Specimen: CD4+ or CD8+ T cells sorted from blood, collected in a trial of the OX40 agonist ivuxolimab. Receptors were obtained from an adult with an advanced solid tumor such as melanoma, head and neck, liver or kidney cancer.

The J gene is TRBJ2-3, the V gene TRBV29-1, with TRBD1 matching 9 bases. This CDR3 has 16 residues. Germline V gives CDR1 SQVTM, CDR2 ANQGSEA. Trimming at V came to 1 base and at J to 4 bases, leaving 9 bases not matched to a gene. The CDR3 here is CSVEVTGTGWPDTQYF. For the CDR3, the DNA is TGCAGCGTTGAAGTGACCGGGACAGGGTGGCCAGATACGCAGTATTTT.

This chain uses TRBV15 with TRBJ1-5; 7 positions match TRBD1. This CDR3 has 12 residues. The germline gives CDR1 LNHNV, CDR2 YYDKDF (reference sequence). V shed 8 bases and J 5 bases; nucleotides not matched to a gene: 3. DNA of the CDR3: TGTGCCACCCGGACAGGTGATCAGCCCCAGCATTTT. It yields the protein CATRTGDQPQHF.

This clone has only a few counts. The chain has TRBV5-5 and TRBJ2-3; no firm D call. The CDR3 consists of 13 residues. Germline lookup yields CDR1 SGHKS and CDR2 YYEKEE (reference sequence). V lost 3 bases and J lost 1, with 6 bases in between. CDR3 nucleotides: TGTGCCAGCAGCTCGCTCGGCACAGATACGCAGTATTTT. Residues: CASSSLGTDTQYF.

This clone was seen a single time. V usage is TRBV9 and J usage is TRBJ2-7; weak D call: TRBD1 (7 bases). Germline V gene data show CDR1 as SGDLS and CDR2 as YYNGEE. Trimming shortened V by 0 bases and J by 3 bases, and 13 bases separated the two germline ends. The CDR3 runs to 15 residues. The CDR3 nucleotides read TGTGCCAGCAGCGTAGGTGGGCAGGGGGGCTACGAGCAGTACTTC. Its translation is CASSVGGQGGYEQYF.

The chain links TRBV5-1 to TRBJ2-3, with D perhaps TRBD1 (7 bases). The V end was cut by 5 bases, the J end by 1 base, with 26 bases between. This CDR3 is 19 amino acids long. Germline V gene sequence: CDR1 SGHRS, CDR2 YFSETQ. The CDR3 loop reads CASRSRRWQGGPGTDTQYF. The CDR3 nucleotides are TGCGCCAGCAGGTCGCGGCGGTGGCAGGGGGGACCGGGCACAGATACGCAGTATTTT.

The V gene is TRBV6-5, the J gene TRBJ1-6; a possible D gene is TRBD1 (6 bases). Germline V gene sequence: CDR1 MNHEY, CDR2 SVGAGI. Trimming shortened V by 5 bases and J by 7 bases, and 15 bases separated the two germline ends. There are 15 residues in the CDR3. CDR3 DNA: TGTGCCAGCAGTCCGACGAGGCAGGGGAATTCACCCCTCCACTTT. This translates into CASSPTRQGNSPLHF.

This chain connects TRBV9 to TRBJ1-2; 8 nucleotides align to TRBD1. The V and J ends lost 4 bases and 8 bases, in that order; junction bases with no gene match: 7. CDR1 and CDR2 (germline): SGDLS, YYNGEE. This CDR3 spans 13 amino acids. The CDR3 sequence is CASSPGQGFGYTF. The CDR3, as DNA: TGTGCCAGCAGCCCTGGACAGGGATTCGGCTACACCTTC.

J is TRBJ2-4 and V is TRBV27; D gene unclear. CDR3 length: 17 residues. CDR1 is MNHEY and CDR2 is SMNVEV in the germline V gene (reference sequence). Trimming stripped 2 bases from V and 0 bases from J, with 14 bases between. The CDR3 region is CASSLSLALVAKNIQYF. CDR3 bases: TGTGCCAGCAGTTTAAGTTTGGCCTTAGTAGCCAAAAACATTCAGTACTTC.